This TCR beta chain was identified in a study of blood T cell repertoires in COVID-19. In the authors' workflow: Reference gene primers were amplified, and this amplification served to estimate nucleated cell counts. Sequenced by immunoSEQ multiplex PCR; TCRdb stores in-frame clones only, minus some. The DNA was the basis for D and trimming; V, J and clone size are from that table. In the table there are around 120,000 clones, more than 80% of which are singletons. Points on this clone: This sample includes further DNA sequences coding for the same CDR3.

This CDR3 comprises 13 residues. The V and J ends lost 2 bases and 8 bases respectively, with 7 bases between them. The clonotype was recovered from a woman older than 75 with acute or convalescent COVID-19. This chain joins TRBV12-3 or TRBV12-4 and TRBJ1-6, with unresolved D. The specimen was peripheral blood. The DNA for the CDR3 is TGTGCCAGCAGTTTATTGAGGGATTCACCCCTCCACTTT. Its protein is CASSLLRDSPLHF.